A selection of T cell receptor beta chains follows, all from one sample in a study of metastatic and nonmetastatic thyroid tumors. TCRdb re-called the PCR reads through MiXCR. This sample has tens of thousands of clones, with around 4% found just once. Sequencing input: blood. Receptors originate from a female donor with papillary thyroid cancer or a benign thyroid nodule (not recorded which). Some clones in this sample may be carry-over from other donors' samples. CDR3s include the opening cysteine and the closing phenylalanine or tryptophan. The D gene is left open where the match is weak. Clone size, where shown, is once, few, many, or a class for clones that have expanded.

v_call: TRBV5-1
d_call: -
clone_size: many
j_call: TRBJ2-3
cdr3_nt: TGCGCCAGCATCCGCGGAGGCAGCACAGATACGCAGTATTTT
cdr3_aa: CASIRGGSTDTQYF

v_call: TRBV11-3
d_call: -
clone_size: -
j_call: TRBJ1-1
cdr3_nt: TGTGCCAGCAGCTTCGCAAGGCTGAACACTGAAGCTTTCTTT
cdr3_aa: CASSFARLNTEAFF

v_call: TRBV7-4
d_call: TRBD2
clone_size: -
j_call: TRBJ2-1
cdr3_nt: TGTGCCAGCGCTTGTAGACCGACTAGCCGCCACAATGAGCAGTTCTTC
cdr3_aa: CASACRPTSRHNEQFF

v_call: TRBV14
d_call: TRBD2
clone_size: many
j_call: TRBJ2-7
cdr3_nt: TGTGCCAGCGCACTAGCGGGTGAAGTCTACGAGCAGTACTTC
cdr3_aa: CASALAGEVYEQYF

v_call: TRBV6-4
d_call: TRBD2
clone_size: -
j_call: TRBJ2-7
cdr3_nt: TGTGCCAGCAGAGAACTAGCGGGAGGCTCCTACGAGCAGTACTTC
cdr3_aa: CASRELAGGSYEQYF

v_call: TRBV12-5
d_call: -
clone_size: many
j_call: TRBJ2-2
cdr3_nt: TGTGCTAGTGGTTTGTACAGGGCGAACACCGGGGAGCTGTTTTTT
cdr3_aa: CASGLYRANTGELFF

v_call: TRBV28
d_call: -
clone_size: few
j_call: TRBJ1-1
cdr3_nt: TGTGCCAGCAGTTTAGAGGGCACTGAAGCTTTCTTT
cdr3_aa: CASSLEGTEAFF

v_call: TRBV5-1
d_call: -
clone_size: many
j_call: TRBJ2-3
cdr3_nt: TGCGCCAGCAGCTTGGCCCGCTCCGCAGATACGCAGTATTTT
cdr3_aa: CASSLARSADTQYF

v_call: TRBV4-2
d_call: TRBD1
clone_size: many
j_call: TRBJ1-4
cdr3_nt: TGTGCCAGCAGCCGGGACAGGGCGTTGGGAAAACTGTTTTTT
cdr3_aa: CASSRDRALGKLFF

v_call: TRBV9
d_call: -
clone_size: many
j_call: TRBJ2-3
cdr3_nt: TGTGCCAGCAGCGCCCTACCCACAGATACGCAGTATTTT
cdr3_aa: CASSALPTDTQYF

v_call: TRBV19
d_call: -
clone_size: -
j_call: TRBJ2-2
cdr3_nt: TGTGCCAGTAGATTTCCAACGTACTCCGGGGAGCTGTTTTTT
cdr3_aa: CASRFPTYSGELFF

v_call: TRBV28
d_call: TRBD2
clone_size: many
j_call: TRBJ2-1
cdr3_nt: TGTGCCAGCAGTTTGCCTAGCGGGAGGGTCATCTATGAGCAGTTCTTC
cdr3_aa: CASSLPSGRVIYEQFF

v_call: TRBV6-2/TRBV6-3
d_call: -
clone_size: -
j_call: TRBJ1-2
cdr3_nt: TGTGCCAGCATTTACCCAGGACAGTGTAACTATGGCTACACCTTC
cdr3_aa: CASIYPGQCNYGYTF

v_call: TRBV7-2
d_call: -
clone_size: -
j_call: TRBJ2-4
cdr3_nt: TGTGCCAGCAGCTTAGGGGGGGAAGGCAAAAACATTAAGTACTTC
cdr3_aa: CASSLGGEGKNIKYF

v_call: TRBV20-1
d_call: -
clone_size: -
j_call: TRBJ1-1
cdr3_nt: TGCAGTGCCTCTACCTTGTCTCTATTCACCTTT
cdr3_aa: CSASTLSLFTF

v_call: TRBV10-2
d_call: TRBD1
clone_size: medium-sized
j_call: TRBJ2-7
cdr3_nt: TGCGCCAGCAGGTGGGGGACAGGGATAGGGGAGCAGTACTTC
cdr3_aa: CASRWGTGIGEQYF

v_call: TRBV6-5
d_call: TRBD2
clone_size: -
j_call: TRBJ2-1
cdr3_nt: TGTGCCAGCAGTTCGCCCACTAGCGGGAGCTCCTACAATGAGCAGTTCTTC
cdr3_aa: CASSSPTSGSSYNEQFF

v_call: TRBV28
d_call: -
clone_size: few
j_call: TRBJ2-3
cdr3_nt: TGTGCCATCAGTCCACATCAGCCCCAGTATTTT
cdr3_aa: CAISPHQPQYF

v_call: TRBV12-3/TRBV12-4
d_call: -
clone_size: few
j_call: TRBJ2-2
cdr3_nt: TGTGCCAGCAGCTCAACAGTGAACACCGGGGAGCTGTTTTTT
cdr3_aa: CASSSTVNTGELFF

v_call: TRBV20-1
d_call: TRBD2
clone_size: few
j_call: TRBJ2-3
cdr3_nt: TGCAGTGCTAGAGATCCTAGCGGGAGTGGTCGTCTGGATACGCAGTATTTT
cdr3_aa: CSARDPSGSGRLDTQYF

v_call: TRBV20-1
d_call: -
clone_size: -
j_call: TRBJ1-2
cdr3_nt: TGCAGTGCTAGAGAGGCAGCTGGTGGCTACAGCTTC
cdr3_aa: CSAREAAGGYSF

v_call: TRBV14
d_call: TRBD1
clone_size: many
j_call: TRBJ1-2
cdr3_nt: TGTGCCAGCAGCCAAACCGGGACAGCAAGTGGGGGCTACACCTTC
cdr3_aa: CASSQTGTASGGYTF

v_call: TRBV28
d_call: -
clone_size: -
j_call: TRBJ1-4
cdr3_nt: TGTGCCAGCAGACCCTCGGAAAAGCGGAATGAAAAACTGTTTTTT
cdr3_aa: CASRPSEKRNEKLFF